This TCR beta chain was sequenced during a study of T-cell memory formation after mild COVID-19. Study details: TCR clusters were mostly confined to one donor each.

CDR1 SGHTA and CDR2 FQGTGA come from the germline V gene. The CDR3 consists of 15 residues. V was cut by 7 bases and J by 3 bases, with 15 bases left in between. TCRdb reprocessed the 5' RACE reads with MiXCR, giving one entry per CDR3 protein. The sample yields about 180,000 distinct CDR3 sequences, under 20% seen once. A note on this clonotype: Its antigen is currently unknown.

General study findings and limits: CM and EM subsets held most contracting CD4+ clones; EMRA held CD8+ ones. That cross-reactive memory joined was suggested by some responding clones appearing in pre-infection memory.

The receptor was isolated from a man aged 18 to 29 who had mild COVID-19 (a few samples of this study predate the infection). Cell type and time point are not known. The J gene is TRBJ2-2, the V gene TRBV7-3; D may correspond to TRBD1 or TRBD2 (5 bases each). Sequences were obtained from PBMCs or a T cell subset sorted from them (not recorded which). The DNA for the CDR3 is TGTGCCAGCACCACCGGGGCAGCGGACACCGGGGAGCTGTTTTTT. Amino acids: CASTTGAADTGELFF.